The 5 T cell receptor beta chains listed next were all sequenced from one sample in a study of T cell clonality in common variable immunodeficiency. This table comes from immunoSEQ multiplex PCR, and its TCRdb copy is limited to in-frame clones, with some not included. This sample comprises some 60,000 clones, none seen once only. The specimen was peripheral blood mononuclear cells. These receptors were taken from a person aged 18-69 years in good health.

This clone occurred many times. The read halts 3 residues ahead of the CDR3 end, with the missing end drawn from the germline J gene. The genes are TRBV7-9 and TRBJ1-1; 7 bases are shared with TRBD1. Germline values: CDR1 SEHNR, CDR2 FQNEAQ (reference sequence). This CDR3 is built from 14 residues. The junction had 5 bases not matched to a gene; V was cut back by 5 bases and J by 2 bases. The CDR3 here is CASSPGTDNTEAFF. CDR3 DNA (partial): TGTGCCAGCAGCCCAGGGACAGATAACACTGAA.

This clone appeared many times. The read ends 3 residues shy of where the CDR3 ends; the end is completed using the germline J gene. The chain joins TRBV10-3 to TRBJ2-5; 11 nucleotides match TRBD2. The CDR3 extends over 19 amino acids. Germline V gene sequence: CDR1 ENHRY, CDR2 SYGVKD. V trimming: 4 bases; J trimming: 2 bases; junction bases outside the gene matches: 15. CDR3 DNA, as far as it was read: TGTGCCATCAGTGCACAGGCGGGACTAGCGGTTGCTGAGCAAGAGACC. Its translation: CAISAQAGLAVAEQET. The full CDR3 reads CAISAQAGLAVAEQETQYF.

This clone was counted at least ten times. From the germline J gene comes the end of the CDR3, since the read stops 3 residues before it. The chain carries TRBV7-9 and TRBJ2-7, with 11 positions matching TRBD2. With V trimmed by 8 bases and J by 2 bases, 2 bases remained unmatched. This CDR3 has 13 amino acids. Germline V gene lookup returns CDR1 SEHNR and CDR2 FQNEAQ (reference sequence). CDR3 bases read: TGTGCCAGCGGTAGCGGGAGGGCCTACGAG. Its protein product is CASGSGRAYE. In full, the CDR3 reads CASGSGRAYEQYF. The variable domain in full, with the rest retrieved from reference TRBV7-9 and TRBJ2-7, is DTGVSQNPRHKITKRGQNVTFRCDPISEHNRLYWYRQTLGQGPEFLTYFQNEAQLEKSRLLSDRFSAERPKGSFSTLEIQRTEQGDSAMYLCASGSGRAYEQYFGPGTRLTVT.

This clone has at least ten counts. With the read ending 3 residues before the CDR3 end, the germline J gene is used to fill in that end. V usage is TRBV9 and J usage is TRBJ2-1, with D uncertain. The CDR3 runs 14 residues. Trimming pared 0 bases from V and 4 bases from J, leaving 8 bases between. Germline values: CDR1 SGDLS, CDR2 YYNGEE. The CDR3 sequence is CASSVAGAYNEQFF. The CDR3 bases that were read are TGTGCCAGCAGCGTAGCTGGAGCGTACAATGAG.

This clone came up many times. The sequenced fragment ends 3 residues before the CDR3 boundary, so the rest is inferred from the germline J gene. The V and J genes are TRBV11-2 and TRBJ1-1; D not resolved. Germline assignment: CDR1 SGHAT and CDR2 FQNNGV. The CDR3 extends over 12 amino acids. CDR3 loop: CASRRLTGEAFF. Partial CDR3 DNA: TGTGCCAGCAGACGACTTACGGGGGAA. The whole variable domain, filled in from reference TRBV11-2 and TRBJ1-1, reads EAGVAQSPRYKIIEKRQSVAFWCNPISGHATLYWYQQILGQGPKLLIQFQNNGVVDDSQLPKDRFSAERLKGVDSTLKIQPAKLEDSAVYLCASRRLTGEAFFGQGTRLTVV.